Sequencing of this T cell receptor beta chain was carried out in a study of shared clonotypes between healthy human individuals. Overall study results and limits: Around 5% was the fraction of naive CD4 clonotypes found shared across a few donors. The small donor group covered limited genetic and exposure diversity.

The repertoire was sequenced with immunoSEQ multiplex PCR; TCRdb's copy has only in-frame clones and lacks some. The sample lists 2.5 million or so clones; roughly nine tenths were seen once. Adult Caucasians living in Nashville, Tennessee made up all of the donors. From CD4+ cells came CD45RA+ naive and CD45RA-negative memory subsets. The germline V gene has CDR1 LGHNA and CDR2 YSLEER. The ends were cut back, 3 bases at V and 7 bases at J, with 16 bases in the middle. This CDR3 has 15 residues. As for this clone: Its cognate antigen is unknown.

This clonotype was sampled from a man between 18 and 35 years old in good health. The chain has TRBV4-3 and TRBJ2-4; D is tentatively TRBD1 or TRBD2 (6 bases each). Sequencing used naive CD4+ T cells sorted from blood. The subset denotes: CD45RA+ positively selected. The CDR3 DNA follows: TGCGCCAGCAGCCAGGAGGGGGAAGGAGGGAACATTCAGTACTTC. Translation: CASSQEGEGGNIQYF.